The 3 T cell receptor beta chains below were found in one sample sequenced in a study of cytomegalovirus exposure and HLA in healthy donors. The data were produced by immunoSEQ multiplex PCR, yet TCRdb's version contains in-frame clones alone and is incomplete. The sample shows a few hundred thousand clones, roughly 88% of them seen only once. Specimen: PBMCs. These receptors were obtained from a woman between 18 and 30 years old in good health and CMV-seronegative.

This clone was detected once. The gene calls are TRBV29-1 and TRBJ2-7, with D possibly being TRBD1 (6 bases). Germline values: CDR1 SQVTM, CDR2 ANQGSEA. Trimming shortened V by 6 bases and J by 6 bases, and 18 bases separated the two germline ends. This CDR3 contains 13 residues. In nucleotides, the CDR3 is TGCAGCGTCGACCAGGACAGCTCGGGCGAGCAGTACTTC. Its translation: CSVDQDSSGEQYF.

The V and J genes are TRBV5-4 and TRBJ2-1; D perhaps matches TRBD1 (5 bases). CDR3 length: 15 amino acids. CDR1 and CDR2 from the germline V gene are SGHNT and YYREEE (reference sequence). Trimming cost V 2 bases and J 6 bases, with 15 bases left between them. CDR3 DNA sequence: TGTGCCAGCAGCTTCCGAGACAGCCTTGTCAATGAGCAGTTCTTC. Encoded protein: CASSFRDSLVNEQFF.

This chain joins TRBV10-2 and TRBJ2-3, with TRBD2 matching 7 bases. V lost 4 bases to trimming and J lost 6 bases; unmatched junction nucleotides: 1. The CDR3 covers 12 residues. Per germline, CDR1 WSHSY and CDR2 SAAADI. In DNA, the CDR3 is TGCGCCAGCAGTGGAGCGGGGGATACGCAGTATTTT. Protein sequence: CASSGAGDTQYF.